This T cell receptor beta chain was identified during a study of Ad26.COV2.S vaccination and SARS-CoV-2 variants. CDR3 size: 14 residues. Germline lookup yields CDR1 SGHKS and CDR2 YYEKEE (reference sequence). V trimming: 4 bases; J trimming: 5 bases; junction bases outside the gene matches: 7. Details on this clone: Its antigen is currently unknown.

TCRdb's table, derived via immunoSEQ multiplex PCR, lists solely in-frame clones and lacks some. Of about 350,000 clones listed, roughly nine tenths are singletons. General study points: It was vaccine recipients, not placebo recipients, who had the higher spike-specific TCR breadth.

The chain joins TRBV5-5 to TRBJ1-1; TRBD1 matches at 8 bases. The sequenced sample was peripheral blood, obtained after recovery from COVID-19. The TCR sequence derives from a human donor who had recovered from COVID-19. The CDR3, as DNA: TGTGCCAGCAGCCCCAGACAGGGGCGAACTGAAGCTTTCTTT. Its translation is CASSPRQGRTEAFF.